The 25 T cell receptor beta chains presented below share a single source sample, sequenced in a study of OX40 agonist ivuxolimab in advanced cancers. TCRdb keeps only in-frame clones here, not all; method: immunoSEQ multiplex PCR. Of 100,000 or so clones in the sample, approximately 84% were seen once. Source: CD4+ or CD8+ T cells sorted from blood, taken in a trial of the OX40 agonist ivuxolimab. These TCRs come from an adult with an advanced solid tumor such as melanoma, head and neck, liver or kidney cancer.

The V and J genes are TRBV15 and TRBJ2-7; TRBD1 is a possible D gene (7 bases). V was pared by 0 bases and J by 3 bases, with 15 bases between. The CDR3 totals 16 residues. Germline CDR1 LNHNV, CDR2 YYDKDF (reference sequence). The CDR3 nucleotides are TGTGCCACCAGCAGAGATAAGACAGGGAGGTTCTACGAGCAGTACTTC. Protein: CATSRDKTGRFYEQYF.

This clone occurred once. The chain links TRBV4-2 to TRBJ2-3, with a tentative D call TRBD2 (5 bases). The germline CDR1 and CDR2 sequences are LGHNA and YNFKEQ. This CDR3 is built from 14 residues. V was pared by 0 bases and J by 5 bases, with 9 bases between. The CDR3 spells CASSQEAVGDTQYF. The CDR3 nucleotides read TGTGCCAGCAGCCAAGAAGCGGTGGGAGATACGCAGTATTTT.

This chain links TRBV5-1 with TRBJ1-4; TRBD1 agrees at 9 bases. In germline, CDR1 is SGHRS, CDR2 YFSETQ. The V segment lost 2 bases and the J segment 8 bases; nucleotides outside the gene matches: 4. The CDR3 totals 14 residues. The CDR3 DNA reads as TGCGCCAGCAGCTTACAGGGGGCGAGGGAAAAACTGTTTTTT. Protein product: CASSLQGAREKLFF.

The CDR3 loop reads CAIRPGQGTEAFF. The CDR3 DNA reads as TGTGCCATCAGACCGGGACAGGGAACCGAAGCTTTCTTT. The gene calls are TRBV6-5 and TRBJ1-1, with 9 bases matching TRBD1. V lost 10 bases and J lost 8; bases outside the gene matches: 11. CDR3 length: 13 amino acids. Germline assignment: CDR1 MNHEY and CDR2 SVGAGI.

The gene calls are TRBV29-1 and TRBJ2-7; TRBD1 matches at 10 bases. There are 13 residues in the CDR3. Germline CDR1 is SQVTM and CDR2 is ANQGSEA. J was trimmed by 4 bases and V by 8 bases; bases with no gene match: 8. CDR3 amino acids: CSFQGDRGYEQYF. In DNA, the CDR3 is TGCAGCTTTCAAGGGGACAGGGGTTACGAGCAGTACTTC.

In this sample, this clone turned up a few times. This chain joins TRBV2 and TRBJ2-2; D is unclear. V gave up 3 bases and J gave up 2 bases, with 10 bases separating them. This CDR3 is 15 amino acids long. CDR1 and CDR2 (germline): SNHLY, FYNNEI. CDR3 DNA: TGTGCCAGCAGTGAGTCGGTCGGCAACACCGGGGAGCTGTTTTTT. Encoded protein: CASSESVGNTGELFF.

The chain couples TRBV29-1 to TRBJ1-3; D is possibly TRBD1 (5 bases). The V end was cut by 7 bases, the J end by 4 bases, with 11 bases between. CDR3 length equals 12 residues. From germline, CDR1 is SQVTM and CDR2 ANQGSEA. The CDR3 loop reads CSAHRSGNTIYF. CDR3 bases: TGCAGCGCGCACAGGTCGGGAAACACCATATATTTT. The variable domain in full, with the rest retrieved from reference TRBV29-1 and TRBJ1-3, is SAVISQKPSRDICQRGTSLTIQCQVDSQVTMMFWYRQQPGQSLTLIATANQGSEATYESGFVIDKFPISRPNLTFSTLTVSNMSPEDSSIYLCSAHRSGNTIYFGEGSWLTVV.

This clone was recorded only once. The CDR3 DNA reads TGTGCCAGCAGTTATGACGGGACACCGGACAGGCAGTACTTC. Amino acids: CASSYDGTPDRQYF. The chain employs TRBV27 and TRBJ2-7; possibly TRBD1 for D (6 bases). The germline CDR1 and CDR2 sequences are MNHEY and SMNVEV (reference sequence). There are 14 residues in the CDR3. The germline V and J ends were trimmed by 4 bases and 9 bases, with 19 bases remaining between them.

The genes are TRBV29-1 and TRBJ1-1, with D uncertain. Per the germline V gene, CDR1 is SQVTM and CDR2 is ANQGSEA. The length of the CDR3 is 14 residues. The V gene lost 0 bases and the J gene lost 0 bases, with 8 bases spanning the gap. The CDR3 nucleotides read TGCAGCGTTGAAGATGAGGGAATGAACACTGAAGCTTTCTTT. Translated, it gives CSVEDEGMNTEAFF.

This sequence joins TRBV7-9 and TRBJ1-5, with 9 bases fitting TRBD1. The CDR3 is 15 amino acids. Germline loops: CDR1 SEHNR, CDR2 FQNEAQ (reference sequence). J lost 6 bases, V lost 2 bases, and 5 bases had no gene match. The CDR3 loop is CASSLTGGGLQPQHF. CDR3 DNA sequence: TGTGCCAGCAGCTTAACAGGGGGCGGTCTTCAGCCCCAGCATTTT. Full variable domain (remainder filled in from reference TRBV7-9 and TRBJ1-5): DTGVSQNPRHKITKRGQNVTFRCDPISEHNRLYWYRQTLGQGPEFLTYFQNEAQLEKSRLLSDRFSAERPKGSFSTLEIQRTEQGDSAMYLCASSLTGGGLQPQHFGDGTRLSIL.

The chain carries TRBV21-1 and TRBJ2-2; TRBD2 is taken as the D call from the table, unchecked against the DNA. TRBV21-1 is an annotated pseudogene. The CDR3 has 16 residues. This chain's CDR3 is CASSPNGGDSTGELFF. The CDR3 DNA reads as TGTGCCAGCAGCCCCAACGGGGGGGACTCGACCGGGGAGCTGTTTTTT.

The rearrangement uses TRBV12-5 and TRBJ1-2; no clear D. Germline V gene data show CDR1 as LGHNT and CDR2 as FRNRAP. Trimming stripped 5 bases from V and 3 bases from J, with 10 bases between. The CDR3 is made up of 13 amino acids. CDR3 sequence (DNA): TGTGCTAGTGGTCCCCCCATGTACTATGGCTACACCTTC. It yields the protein CASGPPMYYGYTF.

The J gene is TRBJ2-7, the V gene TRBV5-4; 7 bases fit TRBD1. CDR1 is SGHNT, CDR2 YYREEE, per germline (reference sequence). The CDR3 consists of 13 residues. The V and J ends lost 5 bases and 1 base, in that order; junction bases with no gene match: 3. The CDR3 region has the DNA TGTGCCAGCAGTATGGACAGGTCCTACGAGCAGTACTTC. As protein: CASSMDRSYEQYF.

CDR3 nucleotides: TGTGCCAGCAGCCTCAGACTCGAGGGCACAGATACGCAGTATTTT. Translation: CASSLRLEGTDTQYF. This chain connects TRBV6-5 to TRBJ2-3; D is uncertain. Germline CDR1 and CDR2: MNHEY and SVGAGI. Trimming pared 6 bases from V and 1 base from J, leaving 14 bases between. CDR3 length: 15 residues.

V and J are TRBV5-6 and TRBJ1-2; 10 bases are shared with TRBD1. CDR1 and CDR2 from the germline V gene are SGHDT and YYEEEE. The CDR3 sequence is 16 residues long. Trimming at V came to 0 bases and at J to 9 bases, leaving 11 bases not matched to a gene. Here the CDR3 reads CASSLEDRGEEIRYTF. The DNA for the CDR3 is TGTGCCAGCAGCTTGGAGGACAGGGGGGAGGAGATACGCTACACCTTC.

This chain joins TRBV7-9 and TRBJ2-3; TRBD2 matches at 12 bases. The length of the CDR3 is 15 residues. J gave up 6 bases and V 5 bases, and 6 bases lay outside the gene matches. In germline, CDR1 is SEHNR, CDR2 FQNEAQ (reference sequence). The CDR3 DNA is TGTGCCAGCAGCCACGGACTAGCGGGAATGGATACGCAGTATTTT. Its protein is CASSHGLAGMDTQYF.

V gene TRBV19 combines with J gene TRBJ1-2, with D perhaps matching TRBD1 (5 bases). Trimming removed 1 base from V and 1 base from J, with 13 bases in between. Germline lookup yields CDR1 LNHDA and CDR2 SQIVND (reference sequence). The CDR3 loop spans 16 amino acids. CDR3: CASSIGDRGYNYGYTF. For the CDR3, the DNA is TGTGCCAGTAGTATAGGAGACAGAGGCTATAACTATGGCTACACCTTC.

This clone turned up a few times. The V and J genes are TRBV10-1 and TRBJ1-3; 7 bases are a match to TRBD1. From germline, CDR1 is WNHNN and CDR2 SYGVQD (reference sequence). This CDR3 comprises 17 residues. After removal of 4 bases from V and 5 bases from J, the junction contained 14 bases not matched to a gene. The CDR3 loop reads CASSGKISGQDRNTIYF. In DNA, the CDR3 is TGCGCCAGCAGTGGGAAGATCTCCGGACAGGACAGAAACACCATATATTTT.

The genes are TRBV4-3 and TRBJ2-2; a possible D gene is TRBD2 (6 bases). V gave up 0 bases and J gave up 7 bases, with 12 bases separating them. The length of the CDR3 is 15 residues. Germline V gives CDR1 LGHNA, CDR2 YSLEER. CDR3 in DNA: TGCGCCAGCAGCCAAGAGGAGGGGCGGGACGGGGAGCTGTTTTTT. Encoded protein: CASSQEEGRDGELFF.

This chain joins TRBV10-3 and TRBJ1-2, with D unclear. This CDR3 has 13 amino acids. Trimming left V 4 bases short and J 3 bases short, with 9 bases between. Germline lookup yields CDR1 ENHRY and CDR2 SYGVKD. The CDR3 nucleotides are TGTGCCATCAGTGTATCCGGGGACTATGGCTACACCTTC. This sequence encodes CAISVSGDYGYTF.

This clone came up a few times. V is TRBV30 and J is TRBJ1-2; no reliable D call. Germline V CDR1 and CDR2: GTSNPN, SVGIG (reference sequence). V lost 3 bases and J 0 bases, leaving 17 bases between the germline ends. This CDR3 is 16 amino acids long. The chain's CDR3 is CAWRDLGRRANYGYTF. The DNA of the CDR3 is TGTGCCTGGAGGGACCTCGGACGGAGAGCTAACTATGGCTACACCTTC.

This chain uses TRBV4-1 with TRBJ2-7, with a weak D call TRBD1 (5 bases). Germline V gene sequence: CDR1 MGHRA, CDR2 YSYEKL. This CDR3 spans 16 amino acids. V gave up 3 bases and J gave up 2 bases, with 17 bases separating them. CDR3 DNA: TGCGCCAGCAGCCAGACCCTGCAGGGATTAACCTACGAGCAGTACTTC. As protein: CASSQTLQGLTYEQYF.

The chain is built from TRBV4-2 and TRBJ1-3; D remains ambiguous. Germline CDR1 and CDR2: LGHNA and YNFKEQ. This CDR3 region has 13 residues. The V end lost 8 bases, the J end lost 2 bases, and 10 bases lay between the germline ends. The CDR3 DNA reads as TGTGCCAGCTGGGGAAACCCTGGAAACACCATATATTTT. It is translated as CASWGNPGNTIYF.

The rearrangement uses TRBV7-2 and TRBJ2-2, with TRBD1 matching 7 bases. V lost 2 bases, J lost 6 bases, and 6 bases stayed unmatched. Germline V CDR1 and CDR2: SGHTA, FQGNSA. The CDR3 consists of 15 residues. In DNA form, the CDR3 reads TGTGCCAGCAGCTTATATAGGCAGGGGGCCGGGGAGCTGTTTTTT. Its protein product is CASSLYRQGAGELFF.

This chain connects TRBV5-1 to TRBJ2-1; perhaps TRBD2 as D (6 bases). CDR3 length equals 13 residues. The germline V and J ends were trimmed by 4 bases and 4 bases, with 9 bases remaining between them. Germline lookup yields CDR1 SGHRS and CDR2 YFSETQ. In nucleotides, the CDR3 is TGCGCCAGCAGCCAGGGAGGTTACAATGAGCAGTTCTTC. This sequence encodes CASSQGGYNEQFF.